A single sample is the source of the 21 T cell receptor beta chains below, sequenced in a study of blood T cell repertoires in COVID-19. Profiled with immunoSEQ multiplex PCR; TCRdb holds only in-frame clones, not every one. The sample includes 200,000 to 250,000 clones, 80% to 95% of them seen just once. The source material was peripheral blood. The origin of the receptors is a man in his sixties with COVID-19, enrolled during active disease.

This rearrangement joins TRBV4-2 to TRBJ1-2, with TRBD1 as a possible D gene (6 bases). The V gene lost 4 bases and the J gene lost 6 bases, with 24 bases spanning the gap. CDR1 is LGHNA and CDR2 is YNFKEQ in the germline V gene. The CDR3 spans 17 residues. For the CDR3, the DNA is TGTGCCAGCAGCCCGCAAGGTGGGCGCGGGGGCGCTGATGGCTACACCTTC. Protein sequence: CASSPQGGRGGADGYTF.

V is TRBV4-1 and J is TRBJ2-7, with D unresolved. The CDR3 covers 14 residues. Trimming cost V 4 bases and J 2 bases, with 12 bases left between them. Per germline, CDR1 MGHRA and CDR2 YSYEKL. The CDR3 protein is CASSPRQTAYEQYF. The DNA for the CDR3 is TGCGCCAGCAGCCCAAGACAAACGGCCTACGAGCAGTACTTC.

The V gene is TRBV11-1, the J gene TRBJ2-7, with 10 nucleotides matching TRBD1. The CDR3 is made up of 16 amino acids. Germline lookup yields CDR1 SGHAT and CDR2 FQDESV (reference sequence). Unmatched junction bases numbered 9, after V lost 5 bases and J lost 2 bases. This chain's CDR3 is CASSQPLGQGTYEQYF. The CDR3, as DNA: TGTGCCAGCAGCCAACCGCTGGGACAGGGGACCTACGAGCAGTACTTC.

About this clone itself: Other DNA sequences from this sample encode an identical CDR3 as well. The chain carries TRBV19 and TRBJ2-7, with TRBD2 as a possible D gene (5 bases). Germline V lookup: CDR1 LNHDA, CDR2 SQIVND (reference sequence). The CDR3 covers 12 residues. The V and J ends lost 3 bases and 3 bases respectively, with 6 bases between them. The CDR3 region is CASSIAGYEQYF. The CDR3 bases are TGTGCCAGTAGTATTGCGGGCTACGAGCAGTACTTC. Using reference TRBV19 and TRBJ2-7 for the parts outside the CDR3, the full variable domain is DGGITQSPKYLFRKEGQNVTLSCEQNLNHDAMYWYRQDPGQGLRLIYYSQIVNDFQKGDIAEGYSVSREKKESFPLTVTSAQKNPTAFYLCASSIAGYEQYFGPGTRLTVT.

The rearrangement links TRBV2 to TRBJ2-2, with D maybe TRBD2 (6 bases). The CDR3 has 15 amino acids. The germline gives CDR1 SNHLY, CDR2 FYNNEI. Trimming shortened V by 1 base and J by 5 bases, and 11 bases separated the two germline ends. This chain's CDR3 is CASSEDRGRTGELFF. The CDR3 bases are TGTGCCAGCAGTGAAGACCGGGGGAGGACCGGGGAGCTGTTTTTT.

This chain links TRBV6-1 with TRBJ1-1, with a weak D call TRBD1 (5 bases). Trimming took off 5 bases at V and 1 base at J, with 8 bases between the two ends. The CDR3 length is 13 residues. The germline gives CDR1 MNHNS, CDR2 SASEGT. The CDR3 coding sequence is TGTGCCAGCAGTAACCAGGGGAACACTGAAGCTTTCTTT. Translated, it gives CASSNQGNTEAFF.

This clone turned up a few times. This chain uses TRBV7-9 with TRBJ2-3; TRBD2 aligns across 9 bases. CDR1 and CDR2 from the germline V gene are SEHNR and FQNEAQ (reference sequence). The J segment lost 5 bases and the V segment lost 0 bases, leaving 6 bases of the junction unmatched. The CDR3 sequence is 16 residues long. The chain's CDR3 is CASSLATRGGGDTQYF. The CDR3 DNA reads TGTGCCAGCAGCTTAGCGACGCGGGGGGGCGGAGATACGCAGTATTTT.

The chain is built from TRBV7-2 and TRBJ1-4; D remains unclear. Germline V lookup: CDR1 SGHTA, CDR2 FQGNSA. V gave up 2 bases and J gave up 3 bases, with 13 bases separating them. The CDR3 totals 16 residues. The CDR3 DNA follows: TGTGCCAGCAGCTTATCTTTCCGAGGAGCTAATGAAAAACTGTTTTTT. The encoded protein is CASSLSFRGANEKLFF.

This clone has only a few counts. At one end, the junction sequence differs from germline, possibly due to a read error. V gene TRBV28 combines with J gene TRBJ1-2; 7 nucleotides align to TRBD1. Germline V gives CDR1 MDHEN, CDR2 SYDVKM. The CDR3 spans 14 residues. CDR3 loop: CASSKRDRRSQDAF. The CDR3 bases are TGTGCCAGCAGTAAACGGGACAGAAGGAGCCAGGACGCCTTC.

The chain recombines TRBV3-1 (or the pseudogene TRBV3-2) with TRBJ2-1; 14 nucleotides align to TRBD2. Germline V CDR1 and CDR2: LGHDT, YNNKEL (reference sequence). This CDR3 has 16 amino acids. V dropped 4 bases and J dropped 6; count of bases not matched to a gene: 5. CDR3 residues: CASSLPTSGRANEQFF. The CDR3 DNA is TGTGCCAGCAGCCTTCCGACTAGCGGGAGGGCCAATGAGCAGTTCTTC.

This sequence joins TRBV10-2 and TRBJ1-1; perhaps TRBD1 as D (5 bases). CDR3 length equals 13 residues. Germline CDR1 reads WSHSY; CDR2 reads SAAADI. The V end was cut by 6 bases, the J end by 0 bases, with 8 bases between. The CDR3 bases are TGCGCCAGCAGAGTACAGGTGAACACTGAAGCTTTCTTT. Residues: CASRVQVNTEAFF.

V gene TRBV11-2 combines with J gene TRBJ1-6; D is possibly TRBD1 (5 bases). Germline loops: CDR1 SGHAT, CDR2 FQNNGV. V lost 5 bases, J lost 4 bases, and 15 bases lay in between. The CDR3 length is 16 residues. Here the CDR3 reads CASSPTSGTYNSPLHF. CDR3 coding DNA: TGTGCCAGCAGCCCAACGTCTGGGACTTATAATTCACCCCTCCACTTT.

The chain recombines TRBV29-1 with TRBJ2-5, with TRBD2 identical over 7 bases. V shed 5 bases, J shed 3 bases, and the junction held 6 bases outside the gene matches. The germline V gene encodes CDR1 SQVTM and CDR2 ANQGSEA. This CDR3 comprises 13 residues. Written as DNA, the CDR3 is TGCAGCGTTAGACGGGGGGTGAAAGAGACCCAGTACTTC. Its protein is CSVRRGVKETQYF.

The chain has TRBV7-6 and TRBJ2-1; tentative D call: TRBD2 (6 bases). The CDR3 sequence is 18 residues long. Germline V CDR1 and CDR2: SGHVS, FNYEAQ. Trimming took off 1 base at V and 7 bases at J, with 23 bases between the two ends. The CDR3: CASSLGGRETRVLNEQFF. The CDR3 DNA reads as TGTGCCAGCAGCTTAGGGGGTAGAGAGACTAGGGTATTGAATGAGCAGTTCTTC. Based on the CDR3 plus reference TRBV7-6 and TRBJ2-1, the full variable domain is GAGVSQSPRYKVTKRGQDVALRCDPISGHVSLYWYRQALGQGPEFLTYFNYEAQQDKSGLPNDRFSAERPEGSISTLTIQRTEQRDSAMYRCASSLGGRETRVLNEQFFGPGTRLTVL.

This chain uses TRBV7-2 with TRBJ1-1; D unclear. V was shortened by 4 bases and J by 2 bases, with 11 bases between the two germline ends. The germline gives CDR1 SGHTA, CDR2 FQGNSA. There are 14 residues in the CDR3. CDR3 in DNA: TGTGCCAGCAGCTCGACGGGTATAAACACTGAAGCTTTCTTT. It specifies CASSSTGINTEAFF.

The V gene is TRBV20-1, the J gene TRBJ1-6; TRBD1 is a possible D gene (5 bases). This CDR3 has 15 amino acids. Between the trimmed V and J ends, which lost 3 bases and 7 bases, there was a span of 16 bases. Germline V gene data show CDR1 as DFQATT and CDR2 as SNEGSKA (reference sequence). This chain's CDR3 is CSASAEGTANSPLHF. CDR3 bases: TGCAGTGCTAGTGCGGAGGGGACGGCGAATTCACCCCTCCACTTT.

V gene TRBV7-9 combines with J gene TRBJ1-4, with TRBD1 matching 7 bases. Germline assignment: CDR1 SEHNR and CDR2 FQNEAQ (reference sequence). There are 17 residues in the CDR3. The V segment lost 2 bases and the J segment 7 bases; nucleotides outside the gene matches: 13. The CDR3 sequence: CASSLHRGQNIGEKLFF. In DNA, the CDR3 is TGTGCCAGCAGCTTACACAGGGGCCAAAACATCGGTGAAAAACTGTTTTTT.

The CDR3 nucleotides are TGTGCCAGCAGCAAAGAGAGACTACACACAGATACGCAGTATTTT. Translating it yields CASSKERLHTDTQYF. This chain joins TRBV21-1 and TRBJ2-3; the table's D call TRBD2 went unverified against the DNA. TRBV21-1 is listed as a pseudogene. This CDR3 has 15 residues.

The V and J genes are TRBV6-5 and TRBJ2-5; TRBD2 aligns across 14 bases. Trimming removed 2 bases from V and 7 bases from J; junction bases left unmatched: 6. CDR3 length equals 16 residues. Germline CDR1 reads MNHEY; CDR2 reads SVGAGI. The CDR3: CASSYGTSGGRGTQYF. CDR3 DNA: TGTGCCAGCAGTTACGGGACTAGCGGGGGCCGGGGGACCCAGTACTTC.

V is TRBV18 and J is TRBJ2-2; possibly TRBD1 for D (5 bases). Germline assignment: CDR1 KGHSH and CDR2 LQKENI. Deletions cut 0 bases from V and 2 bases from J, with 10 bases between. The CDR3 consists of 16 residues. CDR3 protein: CASSPPSQVNTGELFF. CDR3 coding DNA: TGTGCCAGCTCACCACCTTCACAGGTTAACACCGGGGAGCTGTTTTTT.

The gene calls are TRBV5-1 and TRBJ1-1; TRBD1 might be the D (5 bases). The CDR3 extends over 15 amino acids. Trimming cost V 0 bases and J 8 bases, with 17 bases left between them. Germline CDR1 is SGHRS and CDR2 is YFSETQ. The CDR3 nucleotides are TGCGCCAGCAGCTTGGGACGAAGGGGTGGGTCGGAAGCTTTCTTT. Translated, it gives CASSLGRRGGSEAFF.